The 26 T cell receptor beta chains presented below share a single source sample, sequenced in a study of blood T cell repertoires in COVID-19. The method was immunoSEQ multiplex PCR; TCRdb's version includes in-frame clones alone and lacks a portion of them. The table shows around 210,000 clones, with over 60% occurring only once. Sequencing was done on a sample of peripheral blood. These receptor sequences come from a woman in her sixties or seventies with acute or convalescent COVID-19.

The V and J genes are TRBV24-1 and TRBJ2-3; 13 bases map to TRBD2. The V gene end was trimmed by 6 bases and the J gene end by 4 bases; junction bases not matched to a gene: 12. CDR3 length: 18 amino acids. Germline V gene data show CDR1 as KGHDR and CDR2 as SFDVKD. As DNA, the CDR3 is TGTGCCACCAGTCTCTCGGGACTAGCGGGATTTTCGGCAGATACGCAGTATTTT. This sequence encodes CATSLSGLAGFSADTQYF.

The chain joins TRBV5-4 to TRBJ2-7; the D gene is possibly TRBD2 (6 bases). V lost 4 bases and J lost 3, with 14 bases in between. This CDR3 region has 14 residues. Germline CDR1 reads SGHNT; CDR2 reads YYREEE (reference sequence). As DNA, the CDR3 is TGTGCCAGCAGCCCCGGTGGTAGCGGCTACGAGCAGTACTTC. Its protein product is CASSPGGSGYEQYF.

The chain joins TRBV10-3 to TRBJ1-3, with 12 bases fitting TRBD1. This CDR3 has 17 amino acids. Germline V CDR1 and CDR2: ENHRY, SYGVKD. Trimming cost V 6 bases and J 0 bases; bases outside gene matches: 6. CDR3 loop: CAISPGDRGPSGNTIYF. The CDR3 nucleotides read TGTGCCATCAGCCCGGGGGACAGGGGGCCCTCTGGAAACACCATATATTTT.

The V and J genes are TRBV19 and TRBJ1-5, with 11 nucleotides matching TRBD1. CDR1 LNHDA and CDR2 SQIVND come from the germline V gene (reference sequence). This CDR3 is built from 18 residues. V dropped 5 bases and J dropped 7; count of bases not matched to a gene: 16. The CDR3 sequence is CASSYIVWDRGSGQPQHF. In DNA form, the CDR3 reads TGTGCCAGTAGTTATATCGTGTGGGACAGGGGGTCCGGGCAGCCCCAGCATTTT.

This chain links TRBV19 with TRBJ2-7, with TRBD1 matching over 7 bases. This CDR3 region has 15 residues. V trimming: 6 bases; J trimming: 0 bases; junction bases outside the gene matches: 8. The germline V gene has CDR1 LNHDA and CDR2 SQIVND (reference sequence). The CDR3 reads CASRIHRDSSYEQYF. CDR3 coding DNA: TGTGCCAGTAGAATCCACCGGGACAGCTCCTACGAGCAGTACTTC.

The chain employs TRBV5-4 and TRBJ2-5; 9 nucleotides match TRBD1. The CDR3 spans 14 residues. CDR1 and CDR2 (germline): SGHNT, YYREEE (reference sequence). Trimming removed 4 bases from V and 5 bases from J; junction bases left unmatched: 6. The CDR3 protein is CASSTGTGTETQYF. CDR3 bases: TGTGCCAGCAGCACGGGGACAGGGACGGAGACCCAGTACTTC.

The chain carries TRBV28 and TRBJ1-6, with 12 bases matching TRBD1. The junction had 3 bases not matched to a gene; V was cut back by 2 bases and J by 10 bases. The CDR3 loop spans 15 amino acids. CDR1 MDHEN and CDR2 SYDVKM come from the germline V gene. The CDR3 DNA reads TGTGCCAGCAGTTTAAGCGGGACAGGGGGCTCACCCCTCCACTTT. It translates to CASSLSGTGGSPLHF.

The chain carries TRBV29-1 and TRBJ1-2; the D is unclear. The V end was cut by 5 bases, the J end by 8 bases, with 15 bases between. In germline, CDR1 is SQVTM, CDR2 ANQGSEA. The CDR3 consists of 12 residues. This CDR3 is CSVHRGKEGYTF. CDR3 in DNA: TGCAGCGTTCACCGGGGAAAGGAAGGCTACACCTTC.

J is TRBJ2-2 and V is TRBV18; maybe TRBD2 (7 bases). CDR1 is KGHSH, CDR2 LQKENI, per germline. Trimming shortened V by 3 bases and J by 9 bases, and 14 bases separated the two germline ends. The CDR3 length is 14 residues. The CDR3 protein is CASSPTGGDWELFF. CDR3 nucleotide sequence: TGTGCCAGCTCACCTACGGGGGGCGACTGGGAGCTGTTTTTT.

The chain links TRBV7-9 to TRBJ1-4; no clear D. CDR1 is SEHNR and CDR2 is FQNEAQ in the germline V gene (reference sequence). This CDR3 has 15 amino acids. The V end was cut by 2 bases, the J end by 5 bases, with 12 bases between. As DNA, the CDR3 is TGTGCCAGCAGCTTAATACCAAGCCCCAATGAAAAACTGTTTTTT. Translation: CASSLIPSPNEKLFF.

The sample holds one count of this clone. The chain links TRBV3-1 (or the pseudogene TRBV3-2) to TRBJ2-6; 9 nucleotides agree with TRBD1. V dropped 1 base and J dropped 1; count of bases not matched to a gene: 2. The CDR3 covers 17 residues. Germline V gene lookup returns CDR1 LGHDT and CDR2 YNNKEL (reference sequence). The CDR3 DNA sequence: TGTGCCAGCAGCCAAGTGACAGGGGGGTCTGGGGCCAACGTCCTGACTTTC. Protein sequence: CASSQVTGGSGANVLTF.

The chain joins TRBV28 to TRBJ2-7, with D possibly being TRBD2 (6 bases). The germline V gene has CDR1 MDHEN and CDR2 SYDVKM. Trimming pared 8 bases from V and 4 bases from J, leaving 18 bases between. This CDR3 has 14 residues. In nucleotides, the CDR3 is TGTGCCAGCCTAAAATCGGGACTTTTATACGAGCAGTACTTC. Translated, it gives CASLKSGLLYEQYF. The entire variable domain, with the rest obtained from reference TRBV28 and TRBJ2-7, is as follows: DVKVTQSSRYLVKRTGEKVFLECVQDMDHENMFWYRQDPGLGLRLIYFSYDVKMKEKGDIPEGYSVSREKKERFSLILESASTNQTSMYLCASLKSGLLYEQYFGPGTRLTVT.

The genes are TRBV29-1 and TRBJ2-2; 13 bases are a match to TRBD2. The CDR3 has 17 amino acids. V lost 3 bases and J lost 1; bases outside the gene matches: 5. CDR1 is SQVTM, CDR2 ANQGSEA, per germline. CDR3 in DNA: TGCAGCGTTGAGCTCGGACTAGCGGGAGAGAACACCGGGGAGCTGTTTTTT. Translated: CSVELGLAGENTGELFF.

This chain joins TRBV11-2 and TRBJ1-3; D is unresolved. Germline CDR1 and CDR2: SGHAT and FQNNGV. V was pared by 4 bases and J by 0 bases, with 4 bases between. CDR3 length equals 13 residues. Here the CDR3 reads CASSYSSGNTIYF. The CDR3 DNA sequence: TGTGCCAGCAGCTACAGCTCTGGAAACACCATATATTTT.

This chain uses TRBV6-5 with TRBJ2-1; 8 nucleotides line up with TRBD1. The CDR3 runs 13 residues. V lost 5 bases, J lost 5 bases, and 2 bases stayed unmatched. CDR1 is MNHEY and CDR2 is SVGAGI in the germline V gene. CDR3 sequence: CASSRTGNNEQFF. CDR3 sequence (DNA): TGTGCCAGCAGTCGGACAGGGAACAATGAGCAGTTCTTC.

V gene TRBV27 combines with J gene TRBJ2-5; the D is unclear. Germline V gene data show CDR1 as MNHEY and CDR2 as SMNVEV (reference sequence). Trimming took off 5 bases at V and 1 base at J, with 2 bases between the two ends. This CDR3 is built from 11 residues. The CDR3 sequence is CASSLQETQYF. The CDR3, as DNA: TGTGCCAGCAGTCTCCAAGAGACCCAGTACTTC.

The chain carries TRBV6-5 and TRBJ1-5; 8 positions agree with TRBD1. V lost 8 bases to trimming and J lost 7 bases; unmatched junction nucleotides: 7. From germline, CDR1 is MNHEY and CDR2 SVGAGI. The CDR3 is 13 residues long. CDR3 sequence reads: CASAPDRDQPQHF. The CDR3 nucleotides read TGTGCCAGCGCCCCGGACAGGGACCAGCCCCAGCATTTT.

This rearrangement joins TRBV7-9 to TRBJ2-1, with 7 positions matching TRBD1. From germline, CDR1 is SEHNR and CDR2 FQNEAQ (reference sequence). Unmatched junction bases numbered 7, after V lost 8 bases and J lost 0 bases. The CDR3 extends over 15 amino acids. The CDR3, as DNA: TGTGCCAGCGCTCCGGGACAGAGCTCCTACAATGAGCAGTTCTTC. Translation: CASAPGQSSYNEQFF.

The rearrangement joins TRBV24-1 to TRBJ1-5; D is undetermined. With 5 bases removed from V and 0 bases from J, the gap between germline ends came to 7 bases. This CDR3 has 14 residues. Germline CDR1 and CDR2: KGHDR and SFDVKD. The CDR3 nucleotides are TGTGCCACCAGTGCCGCCAGTAGCAATCAGCCCCAGCATTTT. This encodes CATSAASSNQPQHF.

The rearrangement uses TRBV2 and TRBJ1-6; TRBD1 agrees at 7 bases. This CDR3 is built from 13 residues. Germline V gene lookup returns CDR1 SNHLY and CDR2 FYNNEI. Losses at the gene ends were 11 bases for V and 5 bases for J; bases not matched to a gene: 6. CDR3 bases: TGTGCCGGCGACAGGGATAATAATTCACCCCTCCACTTT. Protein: CAGDRDNNSPLHF.

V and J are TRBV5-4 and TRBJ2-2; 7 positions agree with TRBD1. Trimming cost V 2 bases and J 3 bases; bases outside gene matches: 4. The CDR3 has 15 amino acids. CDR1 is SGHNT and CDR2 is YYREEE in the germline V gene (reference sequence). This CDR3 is CASSFGTADTGELFF. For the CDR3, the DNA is TGTGCCAGCAGCTTTGGGACAGCCGACACCGGGGAGCTGTTTTTT.

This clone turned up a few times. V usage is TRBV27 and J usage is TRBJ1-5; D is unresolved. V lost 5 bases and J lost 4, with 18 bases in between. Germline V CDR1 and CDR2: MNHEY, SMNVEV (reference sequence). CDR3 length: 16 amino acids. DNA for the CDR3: TGTGCCAGCAGTCCATACCTTGGATCGGGAAATCAGCCCCAGCATTTT. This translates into CASSPYLGSGNQPQHF.

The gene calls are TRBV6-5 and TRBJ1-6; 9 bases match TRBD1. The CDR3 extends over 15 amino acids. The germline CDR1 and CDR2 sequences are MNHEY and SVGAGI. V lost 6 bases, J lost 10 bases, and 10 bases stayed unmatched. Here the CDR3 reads CASSMDRGPRSPLHF. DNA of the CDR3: TGTGCCAGCAGCATGGACAGGGGTCCCCGGTCACCCCTCCACTTT.

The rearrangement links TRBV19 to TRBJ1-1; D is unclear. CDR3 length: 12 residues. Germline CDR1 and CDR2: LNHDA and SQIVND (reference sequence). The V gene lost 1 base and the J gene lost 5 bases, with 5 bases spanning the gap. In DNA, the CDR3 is TGTGCCAGTAGTATAGGGGAGACTGAAGCTTTCTTT. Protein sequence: CASSIGETEAFF.

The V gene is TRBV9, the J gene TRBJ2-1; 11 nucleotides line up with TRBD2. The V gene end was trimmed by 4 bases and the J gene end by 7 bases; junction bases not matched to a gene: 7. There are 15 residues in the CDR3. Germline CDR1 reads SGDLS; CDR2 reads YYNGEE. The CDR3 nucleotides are TGTGCCAGCAGCCCCTATAGCGGGAGGGTGAATGAGCAGTTCTTC. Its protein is CASSPYSGRVNEQFF.

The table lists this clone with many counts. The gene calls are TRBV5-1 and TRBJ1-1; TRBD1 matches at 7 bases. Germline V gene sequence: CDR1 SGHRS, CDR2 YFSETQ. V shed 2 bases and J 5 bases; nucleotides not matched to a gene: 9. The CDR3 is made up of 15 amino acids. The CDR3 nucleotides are TGCGCCAGCAGCTTCTCCAGGGGACAGCTGACTGAAGCTTTCTTT. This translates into CASSFSRGQLTEAFF.